This T cell receptor beta chain was recorded in a study of technical replicates of blood from a few donors. The CDR3 spans 14 residues. Germline V CDR1 and CDR2: MDHEN, SYDVKM. Unmatched junction bases numbered 6, after V lost 7 bases and J lost 3 bases. Only in-frame clones appear in the TCRdb table, and some are missing; sequencing was by immunoSEQ multiplex PCR. The sample consists of about 80,000 clones, about 94% of them appearing once. Sequences were obtained from T cells isolated from PBMCs. The sequence was obtained from a human donor in good health. The chain couples TRBV28 to TRBJ2-1, with TRBD1 identical over 7 bases. In DNA, the CDR3 is TGTGCCAGCATAATGACAGGGAACTACAATGAGCAGTTCTTC. This encodes CASIMTGNYNEQFF.